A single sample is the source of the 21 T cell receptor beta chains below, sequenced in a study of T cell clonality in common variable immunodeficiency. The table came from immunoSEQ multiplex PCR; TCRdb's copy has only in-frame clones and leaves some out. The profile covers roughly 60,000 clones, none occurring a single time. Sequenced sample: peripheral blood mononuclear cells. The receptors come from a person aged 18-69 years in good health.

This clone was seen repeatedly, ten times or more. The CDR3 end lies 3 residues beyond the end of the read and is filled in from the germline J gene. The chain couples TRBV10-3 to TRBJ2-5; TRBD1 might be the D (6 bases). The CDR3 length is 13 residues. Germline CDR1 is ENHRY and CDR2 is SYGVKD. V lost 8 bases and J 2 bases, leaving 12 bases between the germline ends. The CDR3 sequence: CAIWDTYQETQYF. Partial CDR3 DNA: TGTGCCATCTGGGACACATATCAAGAGACC.

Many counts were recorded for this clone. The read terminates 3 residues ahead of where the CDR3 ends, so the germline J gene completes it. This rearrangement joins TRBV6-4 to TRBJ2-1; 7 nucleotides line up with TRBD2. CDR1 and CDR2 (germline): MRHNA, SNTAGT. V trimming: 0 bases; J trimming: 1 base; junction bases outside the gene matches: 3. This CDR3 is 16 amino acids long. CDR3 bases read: TGTGCCAGCAGTGACTCTAGTAGCGGGTCCTACAATGAG. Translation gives CASSDSSSGSYNE. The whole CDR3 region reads CASSDSSSGSYNEQFF.

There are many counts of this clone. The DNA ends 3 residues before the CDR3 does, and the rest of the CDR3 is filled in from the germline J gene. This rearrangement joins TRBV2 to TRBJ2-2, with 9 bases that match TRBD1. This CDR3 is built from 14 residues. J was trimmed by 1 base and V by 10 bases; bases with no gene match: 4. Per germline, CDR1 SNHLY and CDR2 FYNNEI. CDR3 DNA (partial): TGTGCCATCACAGGGGGCGAGAACACCGGGGAG. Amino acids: CAITGGENTGE. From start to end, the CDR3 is CAITGGENTGELFF.

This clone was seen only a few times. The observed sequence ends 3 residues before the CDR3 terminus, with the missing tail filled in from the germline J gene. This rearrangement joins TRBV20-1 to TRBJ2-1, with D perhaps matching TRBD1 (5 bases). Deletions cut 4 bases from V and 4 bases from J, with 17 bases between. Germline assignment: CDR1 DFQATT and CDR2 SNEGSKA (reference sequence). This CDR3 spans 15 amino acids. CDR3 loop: CSATISRGSYNEQFF. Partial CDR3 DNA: TGCAGTGCTACGATTTCTAGGGGATCGTACAATGAG.

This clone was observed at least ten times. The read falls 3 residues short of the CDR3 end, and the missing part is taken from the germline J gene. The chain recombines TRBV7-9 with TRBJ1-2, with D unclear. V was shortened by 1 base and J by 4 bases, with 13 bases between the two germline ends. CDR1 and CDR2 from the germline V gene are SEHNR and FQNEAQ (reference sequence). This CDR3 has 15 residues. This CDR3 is CASSLGSGVSYGYTF. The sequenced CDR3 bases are TGTGCCAGCAGCTTAGGGTCAGGAGTATCCTATGGC.

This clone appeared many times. The DNA read from the CDR3 is TGTGCCAGCAGCTTGACAGGGGAGGGTTACAATGAG. It yields the protein CASSLTGEGYNE. The entire CDR3 is CASSLTGEGYNEQFF. This rearrangement joins TRBV7-6 to TRBJ2-1, with D tentatively TRBD1 (8 bases). The CDR3 end falls 3 residues outside the read, so it is completed with the germline J gene. Per germline, CDR1 SGHVS and CDR2 FNYEAQ. V shed 3 bases and J shed 4 bases, with 13 bases lying between them. This CDR3 region has 15 residues. Looking up the rest from reference TRBV7-6 and TRBJ2-1 gives the full variable domain: GAGVSQSPRYKVTKRGQDVALRCDPISGHVSLYWYRQALGQGPEFLTYFNYEAQQDKSGLPNDRFSAERPEGSISTLTIQRTEQRDSAMYRCASSLTGEGYNEQFFGPGTRLTVL.

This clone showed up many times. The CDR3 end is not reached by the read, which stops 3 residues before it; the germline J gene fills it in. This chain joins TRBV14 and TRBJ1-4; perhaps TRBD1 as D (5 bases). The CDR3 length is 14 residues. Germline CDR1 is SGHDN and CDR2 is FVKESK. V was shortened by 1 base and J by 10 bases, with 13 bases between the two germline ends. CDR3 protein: CASSQALGVGKLFF. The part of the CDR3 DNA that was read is TGTGCCAGCAGCCAAGCGCTAGGGGTGGGAAAA.

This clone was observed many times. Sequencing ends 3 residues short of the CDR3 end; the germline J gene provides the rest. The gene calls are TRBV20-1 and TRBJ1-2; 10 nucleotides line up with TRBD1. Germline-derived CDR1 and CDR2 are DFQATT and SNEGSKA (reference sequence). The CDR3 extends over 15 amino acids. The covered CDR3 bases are TGCAGTACCCCGACCAAGGGACAGGGGACGTTAGGC. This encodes CSTPTKGQGTLG. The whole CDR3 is CSTPTKGQGTLGYTF.

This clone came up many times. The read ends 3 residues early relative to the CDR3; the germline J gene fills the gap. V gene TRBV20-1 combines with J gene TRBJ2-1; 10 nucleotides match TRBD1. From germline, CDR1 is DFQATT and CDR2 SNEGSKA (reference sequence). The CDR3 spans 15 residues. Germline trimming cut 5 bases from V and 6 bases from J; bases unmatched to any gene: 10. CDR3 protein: CSADPGDRGTNEQFF. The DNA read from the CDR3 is TGCAGTGCTGACCCAGGGGACAGGGGTACCAATGAG.

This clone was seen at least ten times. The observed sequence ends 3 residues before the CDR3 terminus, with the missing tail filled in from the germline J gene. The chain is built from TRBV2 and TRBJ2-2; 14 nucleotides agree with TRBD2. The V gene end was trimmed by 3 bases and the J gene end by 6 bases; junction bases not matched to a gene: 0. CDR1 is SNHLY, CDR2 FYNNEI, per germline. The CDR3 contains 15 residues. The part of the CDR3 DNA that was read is TGTGCCAGCAGTGAGGGACTAGCGGGAGCCGGGGAG. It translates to CASSEGLAGAGE. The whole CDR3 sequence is CASSEGLAGAGELFF.

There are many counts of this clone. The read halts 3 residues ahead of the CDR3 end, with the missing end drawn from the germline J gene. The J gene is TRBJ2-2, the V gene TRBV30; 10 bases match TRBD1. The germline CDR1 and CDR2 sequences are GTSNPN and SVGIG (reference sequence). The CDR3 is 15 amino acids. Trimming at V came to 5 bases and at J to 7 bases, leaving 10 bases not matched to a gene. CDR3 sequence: CAWGPDRGQSGELFF. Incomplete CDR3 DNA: TGTGCCTGGGGTCCTGACAGGGGGCAGAGCGGGGAG.

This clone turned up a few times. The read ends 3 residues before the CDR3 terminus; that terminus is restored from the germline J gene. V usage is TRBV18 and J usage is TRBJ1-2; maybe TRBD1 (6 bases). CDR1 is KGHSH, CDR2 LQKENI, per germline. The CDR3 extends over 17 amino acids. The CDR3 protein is CASSPSEGGVMVNDYTF. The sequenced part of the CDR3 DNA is TGTGCCAGCTCACCATCAGAAGGGGGGGTTATGGTCAATGAC.

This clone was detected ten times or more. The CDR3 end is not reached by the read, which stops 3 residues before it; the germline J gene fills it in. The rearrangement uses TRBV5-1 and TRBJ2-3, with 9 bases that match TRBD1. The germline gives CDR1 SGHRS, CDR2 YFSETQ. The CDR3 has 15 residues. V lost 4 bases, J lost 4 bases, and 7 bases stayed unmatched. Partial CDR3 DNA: TGCGCCAGCAGCCCCGGGACAGGGTCGGCAGATACG. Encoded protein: CASSPGTGSADT. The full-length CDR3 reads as CASSPGTGSADTQYF.

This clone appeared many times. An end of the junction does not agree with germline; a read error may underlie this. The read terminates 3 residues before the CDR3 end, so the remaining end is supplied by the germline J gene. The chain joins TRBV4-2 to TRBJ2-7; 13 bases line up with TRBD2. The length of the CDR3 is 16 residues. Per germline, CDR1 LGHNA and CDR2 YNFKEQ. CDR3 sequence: CASSQDSGTSGNEQYF. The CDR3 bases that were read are TGCGCCAGCAGCCAAGATTCGGGGACTAGCGGGAACGAG.

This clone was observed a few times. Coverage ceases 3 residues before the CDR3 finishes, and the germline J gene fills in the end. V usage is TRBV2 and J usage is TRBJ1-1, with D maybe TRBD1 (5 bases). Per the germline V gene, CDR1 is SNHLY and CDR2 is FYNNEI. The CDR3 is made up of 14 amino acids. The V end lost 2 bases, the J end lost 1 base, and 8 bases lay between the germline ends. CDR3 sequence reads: CASSESGRNTEAFF. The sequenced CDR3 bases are TGTGCCAGCAGTGAATCAGGGAGGAACACTGAA.

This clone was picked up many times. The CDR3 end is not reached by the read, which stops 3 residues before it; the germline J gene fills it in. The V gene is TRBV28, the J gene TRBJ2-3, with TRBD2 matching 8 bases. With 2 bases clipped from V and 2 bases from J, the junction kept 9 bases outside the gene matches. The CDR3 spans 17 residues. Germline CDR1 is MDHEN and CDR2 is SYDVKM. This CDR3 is CASSLLSGRRITDTQYF. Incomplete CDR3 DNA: TGTGCCAGCAGTTTACTCAGCGGGAGAAGGATCACAGATACG.

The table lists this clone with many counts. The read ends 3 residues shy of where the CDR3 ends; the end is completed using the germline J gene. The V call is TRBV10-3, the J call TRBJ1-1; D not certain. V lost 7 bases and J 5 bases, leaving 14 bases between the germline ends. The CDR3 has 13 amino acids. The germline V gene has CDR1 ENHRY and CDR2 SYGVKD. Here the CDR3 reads CAITHSGRTEAFF. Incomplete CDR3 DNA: TGTGCCATCACCCACAGTGGAAGGACTGAA.

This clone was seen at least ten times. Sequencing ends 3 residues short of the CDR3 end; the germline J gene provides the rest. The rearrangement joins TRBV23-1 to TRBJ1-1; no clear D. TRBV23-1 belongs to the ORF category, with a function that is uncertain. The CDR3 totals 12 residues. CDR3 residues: CASSPRHTQAFF. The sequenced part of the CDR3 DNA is TGCGCCAGCAGCCCGAGGCACACGCAA.

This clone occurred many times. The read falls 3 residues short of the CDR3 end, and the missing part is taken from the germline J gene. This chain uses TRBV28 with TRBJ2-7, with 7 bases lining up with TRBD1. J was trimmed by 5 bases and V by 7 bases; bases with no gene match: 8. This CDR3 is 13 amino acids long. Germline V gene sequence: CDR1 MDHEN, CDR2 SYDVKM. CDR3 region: CASTPQGVHEQYF. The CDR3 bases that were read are TGTGCCAGCACTCCTCAGGGGGTCCACGAG.

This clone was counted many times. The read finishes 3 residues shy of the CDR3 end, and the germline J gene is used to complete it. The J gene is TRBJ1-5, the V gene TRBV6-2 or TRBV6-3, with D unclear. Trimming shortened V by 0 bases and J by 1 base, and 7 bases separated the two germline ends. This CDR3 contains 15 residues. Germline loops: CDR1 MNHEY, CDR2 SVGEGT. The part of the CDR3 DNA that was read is TGTGCCAGCAGTTACTCGGCTGGCAGCAATCAGCCC. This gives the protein CASSYSAGSNQP. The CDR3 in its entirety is CASSYSAGSNQPQHF.

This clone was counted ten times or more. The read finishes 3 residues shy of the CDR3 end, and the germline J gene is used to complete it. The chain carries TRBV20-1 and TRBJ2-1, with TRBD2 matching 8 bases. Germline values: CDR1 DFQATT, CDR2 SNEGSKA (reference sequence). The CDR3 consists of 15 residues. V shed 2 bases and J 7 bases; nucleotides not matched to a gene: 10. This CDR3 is CSARPAGEVSNEQFF. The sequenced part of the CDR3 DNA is TGCAGTGCTAGACCAGCGGGAGAGGTTAGTAATGAG.